Below, 25 T cell receptor beta chains from the same sample are listed, as sequenced in a study of radiotherapy plus CTLA-4 blockade in lung cancer (dated by TCRdb to about 2018). Libraries came from the immunoSEQ multiplex PCR assay. This is the immuneACCESS table as TCRdb keeps it, with only in-frame sequences that have V and J called. A part of the clones is gone; compared with another copy, unresolved V genes explain less than half, and the rest is unexplained. This sample lists about 88,000 clones; roughly 70% were detected once. The ten largest clones take up about an eighth of the sample. This specimen consisted of peripheral blood, obtained from a patient treated with radiotherapy plus ipilimumab. The receptors were gathered from a human donor with non-small cell lung cancer that progressed on radiotherapy plus ipilimumab.

This chain links TRBV9 with TRBJ1-1, with D uncertain. This CDR3 has 13 amino acids. Trimming left V 0 bases short and J 7 bases short, with 10 bases between. Germline V gene data show CDR1 as SGDLS and CDR2 as YYNGEE. The CDR3 DNA sequence: TGTGCCAGCAGCGTAGGGTCAGGACGTGAAGCTTTCTTT. Translated, it gives CASSVGSGREAFF.

The chain links TRBV11-2 to TRBJ1-1, with a tentative D call TRBD1 (5 bases). This CDR3 contains 13 residues. V lost 5 bases and J lost 0, with 7 bases in between. CDR1 is SGHAT, CDR2 FQNNGV, per germline. This chain's CDR3 is CASSPGMNTEAFF. CDR3 DNA sequence: TGTGCCAGCAGCCCAGGGATGAACACTGAAGCTTTCTTT.

V usage is TRBV7-2 and J usage is TRBJ1-6, with D hard to call. The V and J ends lost 2 bases and 7 bases respectively, with 12 bases between them. Germline V gene data show CDR1 as SGHTA and CDR2 as FQGNSA. The CDR3 is 15 residues long. The CDR3 DNA is TGTGCCAGCAGCTTAATGTCAGCTTCCAATTCACCCCTCCACTTT. Its translation is CASSLMSASNSPLHF.

This chain connects TRBV7-9 to TRBJ1-1; D gene unclear. The CDR3 has 12 amino acids. V was pared by 0 bases and J by 8 bases, with 7 bases between. The V gene's germline CDR1 is SEHNR and CDR2 FQNEAQ (reference sequence). DNA of the CDR3: TGTGCCAGCAGCTTAGCACATCCGGAAGCTTTCTTT. Translation: CASSLAHPEAFF.

The gene calls are TRBV28 and TRBJ2-4; TRBD2 agrees at 9 bases. With 5 bases clipped from V and 3 bases from J, the junction kept 11 bases outside the gene matches. CDR3 length: 17 amino acids. From germline, CDR1 is MDHEN and CDR2 SYDVKM. The CDR3 DNA reads as TGTGCCAGCAGTAATAGCGGGGGTATATCGCTCAAAAACATTCAGTACTTC. It encodes CASSNSGGISLKNIQYF.

The V and J genes are TRBV5-4 and TRBJ1-2; possible D gene TRBD1, 5 bases. The CDR3 contains 14 residues. CDR1 and CDR2 (germline): SGHNT, YYREEE (reference sequence). Trimming took 5 bases from V and 1 from J, leaving 12 bases between them. CDR3 amino acids: CASRPGLHNYGYTF. CDR3 DNA: TGTGCCAGCAGGCCGGGACTCCATAACTATGGCTACACCTTC.

The chain uses TRBV9 and TRBJ1-2, with 7 bases matching TRBD1. The CDR3 covers 16 residues. The germline V gene has CDR1 SGDLS and CDR2 YYNGEE. V was clipped by 6 bases and J by 2 bases; unmatched bases: 13. CDR3 sequence reads: CASTVGDRTPNYGYTF. The CDR3 DNA reads TGTGCCAGCACGGTGGGGGACAGAACTCCCAACTATGGCTACACCTTC.

The chain carries TRBV5-4 and TRBJ2-3; TRBD2 matches at 8 bases. This CDR3 is built from 17 residues. V gave up 0 bases and J gave up 2 bases; unmatched junction bases: 8. Germline-derived CDR1 and CDR2 are SGHNT and YYREEE (reference sequence). The CDR3 region has the DNA TGTGCCAGCAGCTTGGGGCCTAGCGGGCCCTCCACAGATACGCAGTATTTT. It translates to CASSLGPSGPSTDTQYF.

The J gene is TRBJ1-3, the V gene TRBV23-1; the D gene is possibly TRBD1 (5 bases). TRBV23-1 is marked as an open reading frame, function uncertain. The CDR3 is 15 amino acids. V was pared by 7 bases and J by 3 bases, with 16 bases between. Written as DNA, the CDR3 is TGCGCCAGCATCCCGGGACCGAGATTTGGAAACACCATATATTTT. Translation gives CASIPGPRFGNTIYF.

This chain links TRBV19 with TRBJ1-1; possible D gene TRBD1, 5 bases. In germline, CDR1 is LNHDA, CDR2 SQIVND (reference sequence). There are 13 residues in the CDR3. The V end lost 4 bases, the J end lost 8 bases, and 14 bases lay between the germline ends. The CDR3 reads CASSKSWGLEAFF. The DNA for the CDR3 is TGTGCCAGTAGTAAATCGTGGGGGTTGGAAGCTTTCTTT.

The V and J genes are TRBV13 and TRBJ2-2, with TRBD1 matching over 9 bases. Looked up from germline, CDR1 is PRHDT and CDR2 is FYEKMQ (reference sequence). The CDR3 extends over 16 amino acids. Losses at the gene ends were 4 bases for V and 3 bases for J; bases not matched to a gene: 6. The CDR3 DNA follows: TGTGCCAGCAGCTCGATTAGGGACAGGGACACCGGGGAGCTGTTTTTT. Protein: CASSSIRDRDTGELFF.

This clone is a singleton in its sample. J is TRBJ2-5 and V is TRBV18, with no clear D. There are 12 residues in the CDR3. Trimming removed 3 bases at V and 0 bases at J, with 2 bases between. Per germline, CDR1 KGHSH and CDR2 LQKENI. CDR3 nucleotides: TGTGCCAGCTCACCGGACCAAGAGACCCAGTACTTC. Protein sequence: CASSPDQETQYF.

V is TRBV28 and J is TRBJ2-7; the match to TRBD2 covers 9 bases. Germline lookup yields CDR1 MDHEN and CDR2 SYDVKM. There are 17 residues in the CDR3. The V and J ends lost 3 bases and 1 base, in that order; junction bases with no gene match: 10. The CDR3 protein is CASSFTPSGLASYEQYF. DNA of the CDR3: TGTGCCAGCAGTTTCACCCCGTCGGGACTAGCTTCCTACGAGCAGTACTTC.

This clone was detected only a few times. V is TRBV5-1 and J is TRBJ2-5; 7 positions agree with TRBD1. V shed 7 bases, J shed 4 bases, and the junction held 19 bases outside the gene matches. This CDR3 has 17 residues. Per germline, CDR1 SGHRS and CDR2 YFSETQ. As DNA, the CDR3 is TGCGCCAGCGCACTGGGGACGGGTACAGGGGTTGGAGAGACCCAGTACTTC. Protein product: CASALGTGTGVGETQYF.

The chain couples TRBV28 to TRBJ1-1; D possibly corresponds to TRBD1 (5 bases). The CDR3 extends over 13 amino acids. Trimming removed 10 bases from V and 2 bases from J, with 14 bases in between. CDR1 and CDR2 from the germline V gene are MDHEN and SYDVKM. The CDR3 loop is CATQNQGNTEAFF. CDR3 DNA sequence: TGTGCCACCCAAAATCAGGGTAACACTGAAGCTTTCTTT.

This clone turned up a few times. V and J are TRBV5-1 and TRBJ2-5, with 7 bases fitting TRBD1. V was clipped by 7 bases and J by 3 bases; unmatched bases: 3. The CDR3 extends over 12 amino acids. Germline CDR1 SGHRS, CDR2 YFSETQ. The CDR3 DNA follows: TGCGCCAGCGGCGACAGGGAAGAGACCCAGTACTTC. It codes for CASGDREETQYF.

The V and J genes are TRBV5-4 and TRBJ2-2, with TRBD2 as a possible D gene (6 bases). V was clipped by 3 bases and J by 0 bases, with 12 bases between them. Looked up from germline, CDR1 is SGHNT and CDR2 is YYREEE (reference sequence). This CDR3 has 16 amino acids. The CDR3 bases are TGTGCCAGCAGCTCGGCTAGCGTGGCGAACACCGGGGAGCTGTTTTTT. Translated, it gives CASSSASVANTGELFF.

This clone showed up just a few times. The chain employs TRBV7-8 and TRBJ1-6, with D unclear. There are 11 residues in the CDR3. Trimming left V 1 base short and J 12 bases short, with 4 bases between. CDR1 and CDR2 from the germline V gene are SGHVS and FQNEAQ. This CDR3 reads CASSLGEPLHF. CDR3 sequence (DNA): TGTGCCAGCAGCTTAGGAGAACCCCTCCACTTT.

This clone was seen many times. V usage is TRBV19 and J usage is TRBJ2-1; no firm D call. Germline V gene data show CDR1 as LNHDA and CDR2 as SQIVND (reference sequence). The CDR3 sequence is 12 residues long. With 4 bases removed from V and 4 bases from J, the gap between germline ends came to 5 bases. The CDR3 here is CASSTLYNEQFF. In nucleotides, the CDR3 is TGTGCCAGTAGTACCCTTTACAATGAGCAGTTCTTC.

This chain connects TRBV9 to TRBJ2-7; 8 bases are a match to TRBD2. Germline V lookup: CDR1 SGDLS, CDR2 YYNGEE. V dropped 1 base and J dropped 5; count of bases not matched to a gene: 8. The CDR3 totals 15 residues. The CDR3 loop is CASSVTGGGIHEQYF. The CDR3 DNA follows: TGTGCCAGCAGCGTAACCGGGGGGGGCATCCACGAGCAGTACTTC. The full variable domain, with the rest looked up from reference TRBV9 and TRBJ2-7, is DSGVTQTPKHLITATGQRVTLRCSPRSGDLSVYWYQQSLDQGLQFLIQYYNGEERAKGNILERFSAQQFPDLHSELNLSSLELGDSALYFCASSVTGGGIHEQYFGPGTRLTVT.

V usage is TRBV2 and J usage is TRBJ2-5; TRBD2 matches 8 bases. J lost 5 bases, V lost 0 bases, and 8 bases had no gene match. CDR3 length: 16 amino acids. Per the germline V gene, CDR1 is SNHLY and CDR2 is FYNNEI. CDR3 region: CASSEAVIRGGETQYF. The CDR3, as DNA: TGTGCCAGCAGTGAAGCGGTTATCCGCGGGGGGGAGACCCAGTACTTC.

The V and J genes are TRBV6-5 and TRBJ2-7, with 9 bases aligning to TRBD2. V lost 2 bases and J lost 5; bases outside the gene matches: 7. This CDR3 contains 15 residues. Germline CDR1 reads MNHEY; CDR2 reads SVGAGI. The CDR3 bases are TGTGCCAGCAGTTACGCCGGCGGGGGGGCCCACGAGCAGTACTTC. This sequence encodes CASSYAGGGAHEQYF.

The chain employs TRBV2 and TRBJ1-1; tentatively, D is TRBD1 (6 bases). The germline V and J ends were trimmed by 6 bases and 1 base, with 12 bases remaining between them. The V gene's germline CDR1 is SNHLY and CDR2 FYNNEI. The CDR3 runs 14 residues. CDR3 sequence (DNA): TGTGCCAGCAGAACGCAGGGGCAGAACACTGAAGCTTTCTTT. This translates into CASRTQGQNTEAFF.

The V call is TRBV7-8, the J call TRBJ1-1, with D unresolved. Germline V gene lookup returns CDR1 SGHVS and CDR2 FQNEAQ. This CDR3 has 12 amino acids. The germline V and J ends were trimmed by 5 bases and 7 bases, with 11 bases remaining between them. This CDR3 reads CASSPLTGEAFF. DNA of the CDR3: TGTGCCAGCAGCCCTCTTACGGGTGAAGCTTTCTTT. Supplemented by reference TRBV7-8 and TRBJ1-1, the full variable domain reads GAGVSQSPRYKVAKRGQDVALRCDPISGHVSLFWYQQALGQGPEFLTYFQNEAQLDKSGLPSDRFFAERPEGSVSTLKIQRTQQEDSAVYLCASSPLTGEAFFGQGTRLTVV.

V is TRBV4-2 and J is TRBJ2-5; D is perhaps TRBD1 (5 bases). This CDR3 comprises 13 residues. Trimming took off 5 bases at V and 3 bases at J, with 10 bases between the two ends. Germline V gives CDR1 LGHNA, CDR2 YNFKEQ. The CDR3 DNA sequence: TGTGCCAGCAGCTGGGGCAGGGAAGAGACCCAGTACTTC. Protein sequence: CASSWGREETQYF.